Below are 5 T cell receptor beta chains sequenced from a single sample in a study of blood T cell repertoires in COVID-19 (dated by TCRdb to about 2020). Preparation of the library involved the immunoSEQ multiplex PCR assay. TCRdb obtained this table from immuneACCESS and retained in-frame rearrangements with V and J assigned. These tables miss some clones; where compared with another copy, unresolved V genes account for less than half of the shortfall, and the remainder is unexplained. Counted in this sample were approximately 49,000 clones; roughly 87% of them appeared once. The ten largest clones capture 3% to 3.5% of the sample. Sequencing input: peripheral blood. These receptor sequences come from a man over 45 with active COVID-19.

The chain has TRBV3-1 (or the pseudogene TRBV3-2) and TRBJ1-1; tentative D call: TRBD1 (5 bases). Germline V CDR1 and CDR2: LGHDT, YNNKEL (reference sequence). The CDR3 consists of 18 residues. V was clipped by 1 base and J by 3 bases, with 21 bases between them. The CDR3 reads CASSQVRLGQGRDTEAFF. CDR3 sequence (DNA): TGTGCCAGCAGCCAAGTTCGTCTAGGTCAGGGAAGGGACACTGAAGCTTTCTTT.

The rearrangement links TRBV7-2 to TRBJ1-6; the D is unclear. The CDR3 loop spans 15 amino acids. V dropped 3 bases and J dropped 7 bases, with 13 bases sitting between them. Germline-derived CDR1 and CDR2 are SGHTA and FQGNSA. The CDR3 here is CASSLAEFGNSPLHF. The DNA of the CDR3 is TGTGCCAGCAGCTTGGCGGAATTCGGAAATTCACCCCTCCACTTT.

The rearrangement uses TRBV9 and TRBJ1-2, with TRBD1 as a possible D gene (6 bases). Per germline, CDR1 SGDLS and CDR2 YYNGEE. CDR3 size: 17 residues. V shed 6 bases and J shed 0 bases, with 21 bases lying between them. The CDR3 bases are TGTGCCAGCACCCCGGGCCCACAGGGAGCGTCTAACTATGGCTACACCTTC. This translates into CASTPGPQGASNYGYTF.

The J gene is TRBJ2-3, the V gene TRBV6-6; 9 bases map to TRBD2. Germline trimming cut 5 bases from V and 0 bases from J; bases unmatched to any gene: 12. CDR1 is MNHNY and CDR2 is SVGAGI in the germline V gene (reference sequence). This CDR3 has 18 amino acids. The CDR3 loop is CASSQTRLAEFSTDTQYF. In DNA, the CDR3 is TGTGCCAGCAGTCAAACCCGACTAGCGGAATTTAGCACAGATACGCAGTATTTT.

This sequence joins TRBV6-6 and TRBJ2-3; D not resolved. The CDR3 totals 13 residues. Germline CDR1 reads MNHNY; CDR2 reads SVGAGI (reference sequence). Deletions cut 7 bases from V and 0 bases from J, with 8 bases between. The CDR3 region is CASMYSSTDTQYF. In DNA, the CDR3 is TGTGCCAGCATGTACAGTAGCACAGATACGCAGTATTTT.